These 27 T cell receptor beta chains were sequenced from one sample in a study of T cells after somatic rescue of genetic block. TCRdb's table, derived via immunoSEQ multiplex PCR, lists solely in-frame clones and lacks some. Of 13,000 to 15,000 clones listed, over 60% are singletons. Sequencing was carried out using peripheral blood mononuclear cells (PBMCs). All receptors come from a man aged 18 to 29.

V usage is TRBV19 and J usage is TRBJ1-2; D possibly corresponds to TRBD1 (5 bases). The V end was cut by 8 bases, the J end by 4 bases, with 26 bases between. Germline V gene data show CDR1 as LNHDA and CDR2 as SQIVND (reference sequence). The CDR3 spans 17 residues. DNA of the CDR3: TGTGCCAGTTCCTATTCCCCCACCGGAGGACAAGGCTATGGCTACACCTTC. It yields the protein CASSYSPTGGQGYGYTF.

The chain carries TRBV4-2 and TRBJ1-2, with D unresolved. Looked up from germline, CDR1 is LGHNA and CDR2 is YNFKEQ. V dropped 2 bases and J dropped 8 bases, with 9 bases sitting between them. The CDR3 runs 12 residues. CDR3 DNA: TGTGCCAGCAGCCAAAGCGCTAAAGGCTACACCTTC. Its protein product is CASSQSAKGYTF.

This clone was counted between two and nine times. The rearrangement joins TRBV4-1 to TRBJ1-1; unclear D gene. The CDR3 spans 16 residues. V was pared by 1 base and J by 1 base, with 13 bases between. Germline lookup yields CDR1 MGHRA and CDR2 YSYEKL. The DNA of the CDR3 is TGCGCCAGCAGCCAAGCTTCCCCCATGGAGAACACTGAAGCTTTCTTT. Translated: CASSQASPMENTEAFF.

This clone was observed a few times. The CDR3 DNA is TGCGCCAGCAGTGTACAAGGATACAATGAGCAGTTCTTC. Residues: CASSVQGYNEQFF. The chain recombines TRBV10-1 with TRBJ2-1, with unresolved D. V lost 4 bases to trimming and J lost 4 bases, with 8 bases between them. This CDR3 has 13 residues. Germline V CDR1 and CDR2: WNHNN, SYGVQD (reference sequence).

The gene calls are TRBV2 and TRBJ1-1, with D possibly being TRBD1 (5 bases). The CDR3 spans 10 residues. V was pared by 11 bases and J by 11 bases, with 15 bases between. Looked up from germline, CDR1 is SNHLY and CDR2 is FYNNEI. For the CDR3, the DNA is TGTGCCCTGGGAGGGGCGCCGGCTTTCTTT. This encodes CALGGAPAFF.

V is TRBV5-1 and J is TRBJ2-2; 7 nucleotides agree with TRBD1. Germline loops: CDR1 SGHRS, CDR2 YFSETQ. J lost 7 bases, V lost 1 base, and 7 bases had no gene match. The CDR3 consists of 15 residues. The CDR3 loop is CASSLLRGRDGELFF. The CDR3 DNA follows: TGCGCCAGCAGCTTGTTAAGGGGGCGCGACGGGGAGCTGTTTTTT.

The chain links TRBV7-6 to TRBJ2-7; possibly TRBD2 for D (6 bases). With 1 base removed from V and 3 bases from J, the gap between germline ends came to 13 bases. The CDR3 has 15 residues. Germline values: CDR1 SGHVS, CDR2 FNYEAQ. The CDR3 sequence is CASSLGPPRGYEQYF. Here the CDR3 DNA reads TGTGCCAGCAGCTTAGGCCCCCCGCGGGGCTACGAGCAGTACTTC.

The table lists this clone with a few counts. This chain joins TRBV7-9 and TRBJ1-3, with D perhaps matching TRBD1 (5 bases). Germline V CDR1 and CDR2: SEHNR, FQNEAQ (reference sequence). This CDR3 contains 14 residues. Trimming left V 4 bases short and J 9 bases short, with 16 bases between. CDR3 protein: CASSSGRPRSTIYF. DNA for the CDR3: TGTGCCAGCAGCTCGGGACGACCTAGGAGCACCATATATTTT.

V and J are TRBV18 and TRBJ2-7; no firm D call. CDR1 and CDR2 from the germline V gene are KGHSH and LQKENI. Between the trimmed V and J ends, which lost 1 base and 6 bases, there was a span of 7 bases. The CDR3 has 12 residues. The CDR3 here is CASSPRTGEQYF. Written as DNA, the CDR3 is TGTGCCAGCTCACCACGGACGGGCGAGCAGTACTTC.

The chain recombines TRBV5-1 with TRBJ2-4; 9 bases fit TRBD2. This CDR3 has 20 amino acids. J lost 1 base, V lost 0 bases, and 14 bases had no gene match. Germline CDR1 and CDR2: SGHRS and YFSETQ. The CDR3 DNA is TGCGCCAGCAGCTTGGCACTAGGAAGCGGGAGGTTAGGGGCCAAAAACATTCAGTACTTC. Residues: CASSLALGSGRLGAKNIQYF.

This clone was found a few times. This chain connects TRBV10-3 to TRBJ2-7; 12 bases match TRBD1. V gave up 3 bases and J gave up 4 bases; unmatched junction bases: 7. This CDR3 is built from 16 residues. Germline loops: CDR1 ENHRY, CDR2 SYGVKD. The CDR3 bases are TGTGCCATCAGTGAACCGGGACAGGGGGCTTCGTACGAGCAGTACTTC. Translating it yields CAISEPGQGASYEQYF.

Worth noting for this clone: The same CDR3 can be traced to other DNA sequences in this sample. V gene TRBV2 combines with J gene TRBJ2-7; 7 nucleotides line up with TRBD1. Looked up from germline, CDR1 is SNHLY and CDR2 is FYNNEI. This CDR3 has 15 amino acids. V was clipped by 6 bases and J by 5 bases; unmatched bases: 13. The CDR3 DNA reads TGTGCCAGCAGCCTCCTCCGGAGACAGGGCGACGAGCAGTACTTC. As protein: CASSLLRRQGDEQYF.

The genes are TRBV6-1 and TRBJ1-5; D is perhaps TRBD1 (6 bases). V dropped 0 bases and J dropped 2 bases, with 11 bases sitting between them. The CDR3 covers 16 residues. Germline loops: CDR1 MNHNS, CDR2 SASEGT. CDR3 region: CASSEAGTWGNQPQHF. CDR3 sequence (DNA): TGTGCCAGCAGTGAAGCCGGGACATGGGGCAATCAGCCCCAGCATTTT.

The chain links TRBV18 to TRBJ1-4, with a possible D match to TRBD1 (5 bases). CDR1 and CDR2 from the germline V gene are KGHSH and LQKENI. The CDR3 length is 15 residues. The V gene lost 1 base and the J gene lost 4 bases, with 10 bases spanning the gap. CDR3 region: CASSPHRDVNEKLFF. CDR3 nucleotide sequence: TGTGCCAGCTCACCACACCGGGACGTTAATGAAAAACTGTTTTTT.

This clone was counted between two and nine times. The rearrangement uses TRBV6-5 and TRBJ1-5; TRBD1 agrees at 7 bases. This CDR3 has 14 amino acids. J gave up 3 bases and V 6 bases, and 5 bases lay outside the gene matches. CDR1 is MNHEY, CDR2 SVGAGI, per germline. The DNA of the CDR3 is TGTGCCAGCAGCCGAGGGACAGTCAATCAGCCCCAGCATTTT. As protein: CASSRGTVNQPQHF.

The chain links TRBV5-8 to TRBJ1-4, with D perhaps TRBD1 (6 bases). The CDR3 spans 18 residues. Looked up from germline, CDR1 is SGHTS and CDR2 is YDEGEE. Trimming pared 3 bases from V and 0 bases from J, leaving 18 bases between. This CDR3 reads CASSSYQGIGATNEKLFF. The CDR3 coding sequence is TGTGCCAGCAGCTCCTACCAGGGGATAGGTGCAACTAATGAAAAACTGTTTTTT.

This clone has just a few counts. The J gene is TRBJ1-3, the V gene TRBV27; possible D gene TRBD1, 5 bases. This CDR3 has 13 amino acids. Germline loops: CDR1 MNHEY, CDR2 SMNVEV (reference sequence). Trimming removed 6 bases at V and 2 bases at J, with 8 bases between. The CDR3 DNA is TGTGCCAGCAGAGGGGACCCTGGAAACACCATATATTTT. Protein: CASRGDPGNTIYF.

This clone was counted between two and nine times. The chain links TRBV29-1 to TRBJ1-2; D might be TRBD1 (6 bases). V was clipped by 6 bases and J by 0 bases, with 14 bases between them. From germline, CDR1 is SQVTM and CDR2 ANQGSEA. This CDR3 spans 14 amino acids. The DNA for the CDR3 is TGCAGCGTGGAGAGGGGGAATACTAACTATGGCTACACCTTC. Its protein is CSVERGNTNYGYTF.

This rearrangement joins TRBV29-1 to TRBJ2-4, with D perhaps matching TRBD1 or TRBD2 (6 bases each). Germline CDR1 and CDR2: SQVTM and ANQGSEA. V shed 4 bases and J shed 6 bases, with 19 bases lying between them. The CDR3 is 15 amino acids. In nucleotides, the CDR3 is TGCAGCGTTGCGTCCGCCCTCGGGGGCCGAAACATTCAGTACTTC. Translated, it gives CSVASALGGRNIQYF.

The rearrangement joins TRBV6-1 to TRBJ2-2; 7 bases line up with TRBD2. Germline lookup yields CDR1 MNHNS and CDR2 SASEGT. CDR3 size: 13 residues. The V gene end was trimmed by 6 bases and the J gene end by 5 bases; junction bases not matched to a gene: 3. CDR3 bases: TGTGCCAGCAGCCGAGCGGGGACCGGGGAGCTGTTTTTT. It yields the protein CASSRAGTGELFF.

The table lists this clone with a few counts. CDR3 sequence reads: CASSARTSGSYEQYF. The CDR3 region has the DNA TGTGCCAGCAGCGCCCGGACTAGCGGTTCCTACGAGCAGTACTTC. V gene TRBV7-2 combines with J gene TRBJ2-7; TRBD2 aligns across 10 bases. Germline V gene lookup returns CDR1 SGHTA and CDR2 FQGNSA. V lost 5 bases and J lost 1; bases outside the gene matches: 5. The CDR3 is 15 residues long.

This chain's CDR3 is CASSFTGYSYEQYF. The DNA for the CDR3 is TGTGCCAGCAGTTTCACAGGTTACTCCTACGAGCAGTACTTC. This chain connects TRBV27 to TRBJ2-7; D possibly corresponds to TRBD1 (5 bases). V dropped 3 bases and J dropped 0 bases, with 9 bases sitting between them. In germline, CDR1 is MNHEY, CDR2 SMNVEV (reference sequence). This CDR3 spans 14 amino acids.

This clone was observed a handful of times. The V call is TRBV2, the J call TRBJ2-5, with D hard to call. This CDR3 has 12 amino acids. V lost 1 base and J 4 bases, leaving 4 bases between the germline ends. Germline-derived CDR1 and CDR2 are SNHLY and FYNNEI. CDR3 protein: CASSEVAETQYF. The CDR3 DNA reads TGTGCCAGCAGTGAAGTGGCAGAGACCCAGTACTTC.

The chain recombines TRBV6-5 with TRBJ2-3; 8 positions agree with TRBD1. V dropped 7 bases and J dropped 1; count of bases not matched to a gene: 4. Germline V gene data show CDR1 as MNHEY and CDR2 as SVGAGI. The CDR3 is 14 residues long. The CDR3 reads CASTNRGGTDTQYF. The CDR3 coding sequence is TGTGCCAGCACCAACAGGGGGGGCACAGATACGCAGTATTTT.

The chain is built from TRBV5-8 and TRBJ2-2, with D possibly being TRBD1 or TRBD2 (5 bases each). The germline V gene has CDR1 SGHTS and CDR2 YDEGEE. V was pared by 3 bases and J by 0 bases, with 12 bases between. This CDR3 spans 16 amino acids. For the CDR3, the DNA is TGTGCCAGCAGCTCTTGGGGGAGCCCGAACACCGGGGAGCTGTTTTTT. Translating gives CASSSWGSPNTGELFF.

In DNA, the CDR3 is TGTGCCAGCAGCCGCCCCGTCCCCACAGATACGCAGTATTTT. Its translation is CASSRPVPTDTQYF. The chain combines TRBV5-6 with TRBJ2-3; no reliable D call. Germline V gene sequence: CDR1 SGHDT, CDR2 YYEEEE. The CDR3 is made up of 14 amino acids. Trimming removed 4 bases from V and 2 bases from J, with 11 bases in between. Based on the CDR3 plus reference TRBV5-6 and TRBJ2-3, the full variable domain is DAGVTQSPTHLIKTRGQQVTLRCSPKSGHDTVSWYQQALGQGPQFIFQYYEEEERQRGNFPDRFSGHQFPNYSSELNVNALLLGDSALYLCASSRPVPTDTQYFGPGTRLTVL.

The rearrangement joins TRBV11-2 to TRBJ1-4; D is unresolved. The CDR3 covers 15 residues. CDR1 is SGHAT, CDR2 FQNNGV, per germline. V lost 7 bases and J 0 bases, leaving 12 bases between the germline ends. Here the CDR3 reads CASNVGGPTNEKLFF. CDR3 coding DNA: TGTGCCAGCAACGTCGGAGGCCCAACTAATGAAAAACTGTTTTTT.